A single sample gave rise to the 8 T cell receptor beta chains below, sequenced in a study of identical twins. TCRdb redid the calling of the 5' RACE reads with MiXCR, one entry per CDR3 protein. Altogether 300,000 to 400,000 distinct CDR3 sequences are present, 9% to 15% being singletons, with the ten largest covering approximately 7.9%. These records were also assigned to another study, of yellow fever vaccine responses in identical twins.

Sequenced input: CD8+ T cells sorted from blood. The receptors shown here come from a young woman in good health.

There are many counts of this clonotype. The chain carries TRBV7-9 and TRBJ1-4; possible D gene TRBD1, 6 bases. This CDR3 is built from 12 residues. V shed 5 bases and J shed 7 bases, with 8 bases lying between them. The germline V gene encodes CDR1 SEHNR and CDR2 FQNEAQ (reference sequence). CDR3 sequence reads: CASSTGSEKLFF. The CDR3 DNA reads as TGTGCCAGCAGCACAGGGTCTGAAAAACTGTTTTTT.

This clonotype occurred many times. This chain connects TRBV5-6 to TRBJ2-3; D ambiguous. Germline CDR1 and CDR2: SGHDT and YYEEEE. The CDR3 totals 11 residues. Trimming pared 7 bases from V and 2 bases from J, leaving 5 bases between. The CDR3 region is CASGDTDTQYF. The DNA of the CDR3 is TGTGCCAGCGGCGACACAGATACGCAGTATTTT.

V is TRBV2 and J is TRBJ2-1, with TRBD2 matching 11 bases. Germline trimming cut 3 bases from V and 5 bases from J; bases unmatched to any gene: 9. The germline V gene has CDR1 SNHLY and CDR2 FYNNEI. CDR3 length equals 17 residues. CDR3 nucleotides: TGTGCCAGCAGTGATGCTAGCGGGAGGCCACTAGACAATGAGCAGTTCTTC. Translation: CASSDASGRPLDNEQFF.

The rearrangement uses TRBV12-5 and TRBJ2-1, with 9 bases identical to TRBD2. Germline loops: CDR1 LGHNT, CDR2 FRNRAP. This CDR3 is built from 13 residues. The trim removed 6 bases at V and 10 bases at J, leaving 7 bases unmatched. CDR3 loop: CASGPLAGWEQFF. CDR3 nucleotide sequence: TGTGCTAGTGGACCCCTAGCGGGATGGGAGCAGTTCTTC. Supplemented by reference TRBV12-5 and TRBJ2-1, the full variable domain reads DARVTQTPRHKVTEMGQEVTMRCQPILGHNTVFWYRQTMMQGLELLAYFRNRAPLDDSGMPKDRFSAEMPDATLATLKIQPSEPRDSAVYFCASGPLAGWEQFFGPGTRLTVL.

The rearrangement links TRBV7-4 to TRBJ1-5; D gene uncertain. The CDR3 covers 10 residues. Deletions cut 8 bases from V and 7 bases from J, with 6 bases between. Per germline, CDR1 SGHVT and CDR2 SQSDAQ. DNA for the CDR3: TGTGCCAGCGCGGACCAGCCCCAGCATTTT. Residues: CASADQPQHF.

The chain combines TRBV28 with TRBJ2-2, with TRBD2 matching over 8 bases. Trimming cost V 1 base and J 4 bases; bases outside gene matches: 11. The CDR3 extends over 18 amino acids. CDR1 and CDR2 (germline): MDHEN, SYDVKM. The CDR3 reads CASSLFPSTGGATGELFF. CDR3 DNA sequence: TGTGCCAGCAGTTTATTCCCCTCTACGGGGGGGGCCACCGGGGAGCTGTTTTTT.

This chain uses TRBV6-5 with TRBJ2-1; D perhaps matches TRBD2 (6 bases). The CDR3 loop spans 15 amino acids. V lost 0 bases to trimming and J lost 6 bases, with 12 bases between them. The germline V gene has CDR1 MNHEY and CDR2 SVGAGI. CDR3 residues: CASSYSEGPSNEQFF. CDR3 DNA: TGTGCCAGCAGTTACTCGGAGGGCCCAAGCAATGAGCAGTTCTTC.

V and J are TRBV2 and TRBJ2-2; 8 bases match TRBD2. Germline V CDR1 and CDR2: SNHLY, FYNNEI. Losses at the gene ends were 4 bases for V and 4 bases for J; bases not matched to a gene: 2. The CDR3 length is 14 residues. The CDR3: CASSALAVTGELFF. The CDR3 DNA sequence: TGTGCCAGCAGTGCACTAGCGGTCACCGGGGAGCTGTTTTTT.